The rows below give T cell receptor beta chains drawn from one sample of a study of OX40 agonist ivuxolimab in advanced cancers. The data were produced by immunoSEQ multiplex PCR, yet TCRdb's version contains in-frame clones alone and is incomplete. The data hold about 90,000 clones, with roughly 93% observed a single time. The input for sequencing was CD4+ or CD8+ T cells sorted from blood, taken in a trial of the OX40 agonist ivuxolimab. The source of these receptors is an adult with an advanced solid tumor such as melanoma, head and neck, liver or kidney cancer. Both conserved end residues are part of each CDR3. Fields, in order: CDR3 length, D gene, V gene, CDR3 protein. D genes are given only for firm matches.

len: 19
d_gene: .
v_gene: TRBV7-8
CDR3aa: CASSPRPPPQGPPGETQYF

len: 14
d_gene: .
v_gene: TRBV7-9
CDR3aa: CASNPRGWNTEAFF

len: 16
d_gene: .
v_gene: TRBV5-4
CDR3aa: CASSTGTRMYQETQYF

len: 15
d_gene: TRBD1
v_gene: TRBV4-2
CDR3aa: CASSQPGQGGQTQYF

len: 17
d_gene: TRBD1
v_gene: TRBV27
CDR3aa: CASSPLSGTGGNQPQHF

len: 15
d_gene: .
v_gene: TRBV7-2
CDR3aa: CASSVTQASGAEAFF

len: 15
d_gene: TRBD2
v_gene: TRBV28
CDR3aa: CASRTFGGGNYEQYF

len: 14
d_gene: TRBD1
v_gene: TRBV28
CDR3aa: CASSLTGETYEQYF

len: 14
d_gene: .
v_gene: TRBV28
CDR3aa: CASTSAGHTDTQYF

len: 16
d_gene: TRBD1
v_gene: TRBV11-2
CDR3aa: CASSYTSGTGVYEQYF

len: 14
d_gene: .
v_gene: TRBV19
CDR3aa: CASSTSDSYYGYTF

len: 15
d_gene: TRBD1
v_gene: TRBV4-3
CDR3aa: CASSQAPTGKETQYF

len: 14
d_gene: .
v_gene: TRBV7-2
CDR3aa: CASSPRQFPQGYTF

len: 16
d_gene: .
v_gene: TRBV4-2
CDR3aa: CASSQGERPRVNEQFF

len: 16
d_gene: TRBD2
v_gene: TRBV28
CDR3aa: CASSLRLAVNTGELFF

len: 15
d_gene: TRBD1
v_gene: TRBV15
CDR3aa: CATSRLPTGAYEQYF

len: 18
d_gene: TRBD1
v_gene: TRBV4-3
CDR3aa: CASSQDLIGRGTYNEQFF

len: 16
d_gene: TRBD1
v_gene: TRBV4-2
CDR3aa: CASSQSQGAYTGELFF

len: 16
d_gene: TRBD2
v_gene: TRBV28
CDR3aa: CASSLGGSGRRGEQYF

len: 19
d_gene: .
v_gene: TRBV19
CDR3aa: CASSIGFGRGAGSNQPQHF

len: 16
d_gene: TRBD1
v_gene: TRBV5-8
CDR3aa: CASSFGWDRAYNEQFF

len: 15
d_gene: .
v_gene: TRBV7-2
CDR3aa: CASSPLGGSTDTQYF

len: 19
d_gene: TRBD2
v_gene: TRBV5-1
CDR3aa: CASSSTGTSGSLNNYEQYF

len: 14
d_gene: TRBD1
v_gene: TRBV6-1
CDR3aa: CASSPQGARSEAFF

len: 14
d_gene: .
v_gene: TRBV19
CDR3aa: CASSSMGKRYEQYF

len: 13
d_gene: .
v_gene: TRBV28
CDR3aa: CASRNGLEQKQYF

len: 13
d_gene: .
v_gene: TRBV10-1
CDR3aa: CASSEAGSYEQYF

len: 15
d_gene: .
v_gene: TRBV9
CDR3aa: CASSVRAASTDTQYF

len: 14
d_gene: .
v_gene: TRBV30
CDR3aa: CAWSPGGPANEQFF